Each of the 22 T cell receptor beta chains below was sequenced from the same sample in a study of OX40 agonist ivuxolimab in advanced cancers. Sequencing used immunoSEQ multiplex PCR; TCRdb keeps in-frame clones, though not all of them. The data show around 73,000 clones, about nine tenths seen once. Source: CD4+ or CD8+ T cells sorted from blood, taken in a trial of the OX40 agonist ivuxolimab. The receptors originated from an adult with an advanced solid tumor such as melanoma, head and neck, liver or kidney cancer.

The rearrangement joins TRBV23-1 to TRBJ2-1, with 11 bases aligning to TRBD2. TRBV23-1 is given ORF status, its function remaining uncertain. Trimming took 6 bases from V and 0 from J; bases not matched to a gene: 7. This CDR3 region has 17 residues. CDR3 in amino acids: CASSPGTSGSSYNEQFF. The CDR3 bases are TGCGCCAGCAGCCCCGGGACTAGCGGTAGCTCCTACAATGAGCAGTTCTTC.

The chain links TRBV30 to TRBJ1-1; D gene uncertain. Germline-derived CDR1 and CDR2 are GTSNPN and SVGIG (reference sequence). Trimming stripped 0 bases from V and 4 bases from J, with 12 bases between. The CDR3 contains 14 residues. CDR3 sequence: CAWSVLGTGTEAFF. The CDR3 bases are TGTGCCTGGAGTGTACTGGGAACGGGCACTGAAGCTTTCTTT.

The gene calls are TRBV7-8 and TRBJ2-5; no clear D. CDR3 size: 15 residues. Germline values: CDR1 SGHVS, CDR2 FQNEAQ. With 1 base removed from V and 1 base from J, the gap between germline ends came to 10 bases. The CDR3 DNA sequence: TGTGCCAGCAGCTTAGGGTTGGGCAGCCAAGAGACCCAGTACTTC. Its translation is CASSLGLGSQETQYF.

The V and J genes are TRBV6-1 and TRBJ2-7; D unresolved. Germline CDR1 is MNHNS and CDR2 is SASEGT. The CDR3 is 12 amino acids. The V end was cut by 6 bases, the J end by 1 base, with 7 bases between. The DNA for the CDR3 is TGTGCCAGCAGCCTTTGGTCCTACGAGCAGTACTTC. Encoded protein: CASSLWSYEQYF.

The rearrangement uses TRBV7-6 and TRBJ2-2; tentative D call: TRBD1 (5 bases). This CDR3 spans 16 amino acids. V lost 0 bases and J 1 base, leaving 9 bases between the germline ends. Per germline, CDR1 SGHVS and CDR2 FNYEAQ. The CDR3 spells CASSLAPGRNTGELFF. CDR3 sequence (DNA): TGTGCCAGCAGCTTAGCGCCAGGGCGGAACACCGGGGAGCTGTTTTTT.

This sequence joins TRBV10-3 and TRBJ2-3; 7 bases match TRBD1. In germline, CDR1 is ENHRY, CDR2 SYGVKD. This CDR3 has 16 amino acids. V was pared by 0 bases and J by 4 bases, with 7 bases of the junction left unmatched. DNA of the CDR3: TGTGCCATCAGTGAGTCGGTGACAGGGTTATCAGATACGCAGTATTTT. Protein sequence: CAISESVTGLSDTQYF.

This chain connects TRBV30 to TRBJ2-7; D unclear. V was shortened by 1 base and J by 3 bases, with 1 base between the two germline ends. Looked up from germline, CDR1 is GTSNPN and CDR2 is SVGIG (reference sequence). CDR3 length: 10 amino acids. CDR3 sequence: CAWSGYEQYF. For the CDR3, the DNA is TGTGCCTGGAGTGGCTACGAGCAGTACTTC.

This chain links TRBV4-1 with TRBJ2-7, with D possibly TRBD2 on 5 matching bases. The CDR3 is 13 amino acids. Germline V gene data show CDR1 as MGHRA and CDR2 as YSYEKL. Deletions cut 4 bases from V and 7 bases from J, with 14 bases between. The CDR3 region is CASSLPGPGEQYF. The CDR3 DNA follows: TGCGCCAGCAGCCTACCCGGCCCGGGGGAGCAGTACTTC.

The CDR3 loop reads CASSHRDSSIRDYGYTF. CDR3 bases: TGCGCCAGCAGCCACAGGGACTCCTCGATACGGGACTATGGCTACACCTTC. The gene calls are TRBV5-1 and TRBJ1-2; tentatively, D is TRBD1 (6 bases). Germline-derived CDR1 and CDR2 are SGHRS and YFSETQ. Trimming removed 4 bases from V and 3 bases from J, with 22 bases in between. The CDR3 is 17 residues long.

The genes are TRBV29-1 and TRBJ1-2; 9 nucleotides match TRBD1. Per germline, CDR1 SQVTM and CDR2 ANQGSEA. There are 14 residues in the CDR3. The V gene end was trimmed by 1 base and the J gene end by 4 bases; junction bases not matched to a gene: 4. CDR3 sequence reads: CSVEGDRDSYGYTF. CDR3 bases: TGCAGCGTTGAAGGGGACAGGGACAGCTATGGCTACACCTTC.

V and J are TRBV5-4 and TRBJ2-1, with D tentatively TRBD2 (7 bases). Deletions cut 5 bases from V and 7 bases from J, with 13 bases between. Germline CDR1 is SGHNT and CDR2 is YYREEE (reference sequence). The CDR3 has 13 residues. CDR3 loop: CASRGGRENEQFF. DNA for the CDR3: TGTGCCAGCAGGGGGGGGCGGGAAAATGAGCAGTTCTTC. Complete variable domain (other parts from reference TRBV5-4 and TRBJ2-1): ETGVTQSPTHLIKTRGQQVTLRCSSQSGHNTVSWYQQALGQGPQFIFQYYREEENGRGNFPPRFSGLQFPNYSSELNVNALELDDSALYLCASRGGRENEQFFGPGTRLTVL.

The DNA of the CDR3 is TGTGCCAGCAGCTTACCGGGGTCTGCCTACAATGAGCAGTTCTTC. Translation gives CASSLPGSAYNEQFF. The chain has TRBV5-6 and TRBJ2-1; weak D call: TRBD2 (5 bases). This CDR3 is 15 amino acids long. Germline CDR1 SGHDT, CDR2 YYEEEE. V was shortened by 2 bases and J by 2 bases, with 11 bases between the two germline ends.

CDR3 nucleotides: TGCGCCAGCAGCCAAGGGGGGTACTTGAACACTGAAGCTTTCTTT. Residues: CASSQGGYLNTEAFF. The V call is TRBV4-1, the J call TRBJ1-1; D might be TRBD1 (5 bases). Germline V gives CDR1 MGHRA, CDR2 YSYEKL. The CDR3 spans 15 residues. Trimming cost V 1 base and J 0 bases, with 9 bases left between them.

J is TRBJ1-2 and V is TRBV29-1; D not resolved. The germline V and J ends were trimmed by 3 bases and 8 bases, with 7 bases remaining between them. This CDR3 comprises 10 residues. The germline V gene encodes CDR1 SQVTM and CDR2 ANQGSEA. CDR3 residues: CSVEDRGYTF. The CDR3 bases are TGCAGCGTTGAGGATCGCGGCTACACCTTC.

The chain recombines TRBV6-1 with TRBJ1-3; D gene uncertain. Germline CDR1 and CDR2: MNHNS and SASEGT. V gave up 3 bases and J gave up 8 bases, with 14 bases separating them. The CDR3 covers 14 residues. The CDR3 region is CASSENLLRDTIYF. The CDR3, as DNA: TGTGCCAGCAGTGAGAACCTGTTGCGGGACACCATATATTTT.

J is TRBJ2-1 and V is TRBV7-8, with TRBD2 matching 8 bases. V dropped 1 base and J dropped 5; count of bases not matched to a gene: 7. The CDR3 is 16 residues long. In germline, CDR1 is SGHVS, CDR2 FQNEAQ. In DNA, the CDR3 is TGTGCCAGCAGCTTAGTAATAGCGGGATTCAACAATGAGCAGTTCTTC. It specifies CASSLVIAGFNNEQFF.

The CDR3 here is CAISEVGETQYF. The CDR3 nucleotides are TGTGCCATCAGTGAGGTGGGGGAGACCCAGTACTTC. The rearrangement joins TRBV10-3 to TRBJ2-5; D is ambiguous. The CDR3 sequence is 12 residues long. Germline V gene lookup returns CDR1 ENHRY and CDR2 SYGVKD. V shed 2 bases and J shed 5 bases, with 6 bases lying between them.

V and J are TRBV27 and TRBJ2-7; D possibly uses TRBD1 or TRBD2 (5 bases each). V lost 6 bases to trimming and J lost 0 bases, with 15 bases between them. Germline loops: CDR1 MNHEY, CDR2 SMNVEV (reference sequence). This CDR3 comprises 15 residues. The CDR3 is CASSPNWDLSYEQYF. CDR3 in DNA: TGTGCCAGCAGCCCTAATTGGGACCTCTCCTACGAGCAGTACTTC.

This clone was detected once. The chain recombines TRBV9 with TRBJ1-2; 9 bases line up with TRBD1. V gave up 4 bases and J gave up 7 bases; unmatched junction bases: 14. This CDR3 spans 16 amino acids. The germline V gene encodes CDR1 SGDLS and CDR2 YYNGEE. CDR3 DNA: TGTGCCAGCAGCTCCCGGACTGGCGGGACAGGGACTGGCTACACCTTC. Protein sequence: CASSSRTGGTGTGYTF.

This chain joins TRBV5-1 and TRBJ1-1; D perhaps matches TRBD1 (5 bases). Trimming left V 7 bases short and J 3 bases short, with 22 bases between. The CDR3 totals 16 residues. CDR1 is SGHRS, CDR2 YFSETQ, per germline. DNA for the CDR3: TGCGCCAGCTCACCCACCGGAGCAGGGTTGGACACTGAAGCTTTCTTT. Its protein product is CASSPTGAGLDTEAFF. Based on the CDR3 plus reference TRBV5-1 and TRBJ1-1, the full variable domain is KAGVTQTPRYLIKTRGQQVTLSCSPISGHRSVSWYQQTPGQGLQFLFEYFSETQRNKGNFPGRFSGRQFSNSRSEMNVSTLELGDSALYLCASSPTGAGLDTEAFFGQGTRLTVV.

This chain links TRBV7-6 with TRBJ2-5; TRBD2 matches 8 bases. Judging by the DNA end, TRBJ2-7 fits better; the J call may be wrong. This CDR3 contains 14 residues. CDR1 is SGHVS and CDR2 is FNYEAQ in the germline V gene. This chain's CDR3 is CASSLAGTSYEQYF. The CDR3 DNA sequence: TGTGCCAGCAGCTTAGCGGGGACTAGCTACGAGCAGTACTTC.

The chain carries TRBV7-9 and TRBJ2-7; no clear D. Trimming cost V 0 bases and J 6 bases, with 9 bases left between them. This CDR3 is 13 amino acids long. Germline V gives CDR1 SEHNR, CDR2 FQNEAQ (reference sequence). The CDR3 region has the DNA TGTGCCAGCAGCTTAGCGTCTGCATCCGAGCAGTACTTC. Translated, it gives CASSLASASEQYF.